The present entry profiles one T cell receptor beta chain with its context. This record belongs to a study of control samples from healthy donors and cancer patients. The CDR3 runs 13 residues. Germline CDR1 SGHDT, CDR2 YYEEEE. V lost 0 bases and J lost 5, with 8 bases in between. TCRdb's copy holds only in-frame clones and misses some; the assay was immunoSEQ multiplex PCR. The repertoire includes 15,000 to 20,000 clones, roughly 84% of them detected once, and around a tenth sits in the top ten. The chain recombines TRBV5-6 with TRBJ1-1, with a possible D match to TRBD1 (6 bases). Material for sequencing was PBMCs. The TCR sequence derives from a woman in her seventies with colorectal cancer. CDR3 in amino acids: CASSLEGVTEAFF. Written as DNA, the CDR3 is TGTGCCAGCAGCTTGGAGGGGGTAACTGAAGCTTTCTTT.